This T cell receptor beta chain derives from a study of shared clonotypes between healthy human individuals. Regarding this clone: This likely traces to a read error, being one base from a far larger clone.

This CDR3 comprises 13 residues. Germline CDR1 SGHNT, CDR2 YYREEE (reference sequence). Here immunoSEQ multiplex PCR was the method, and the copy in TCRdb shows in-frame clones only, minus some. Among more than 400,000 clones listed, more than 65% were seen once. Sequenced sample: PBMCs. The chain uses TRBV5-4 and TRBJ1-2; D might be TRBD1 (5 bases). The origin of this receptor is a woman in her thirties or forties in good health. Some clones in this sample may be carry-over from other donors' samples. CDR3 sequence reads: CASKGNGVYGYIF. The CDR3, as DNA: TGTGCCAGCAAGGGGAACGGCGTCTATGGCTACATCTTC.